Reported below is one T cell receptor (beta chain). In the original workflow: Scientists estimated how many nucleated cells there were by amplifying reference gene primers. Clones were sequenced by immunoSEQ multiplex PCR, and TCRdb holds only the in-frame ones, with some missing. The DNA was the basis for D and trimming; V, J and clone size are from that table. The sample holds around 170,000 clones, roughly four fifths seen once. This specimen comes from a study of blood T cell repertoires in COVID-19. Study at large: Both acute and convalescent COVID-19 samples were obtained from the United States, Italy and Spain. PBMCs, B-cell-depleted T cells, or T cells were the source of the cDNA or gDNA that made up the material.

The CDR3 spans 14 residues. Germline CDR1 reads LNHDA; CDR2 reads SQIVND (reference sequence). The ends were cut back, 5 bases at V and 14 bases at J, with 19 bases in the middle. The specimen was peripheral blood. This sequence was found in a woman aged 35 to 49 with acute or convalescent COVID-19. The chain recombines TRBV19 with TRBJ1-6, with D possibly TRBD1 on 5 matching bases. This CDR3 reads CASSERGTLLALHF. The CDR3 nucleotides are TGTGCCAGTAGTGAGCGAGGGACTTTACTCGCCCTCCACTTT.